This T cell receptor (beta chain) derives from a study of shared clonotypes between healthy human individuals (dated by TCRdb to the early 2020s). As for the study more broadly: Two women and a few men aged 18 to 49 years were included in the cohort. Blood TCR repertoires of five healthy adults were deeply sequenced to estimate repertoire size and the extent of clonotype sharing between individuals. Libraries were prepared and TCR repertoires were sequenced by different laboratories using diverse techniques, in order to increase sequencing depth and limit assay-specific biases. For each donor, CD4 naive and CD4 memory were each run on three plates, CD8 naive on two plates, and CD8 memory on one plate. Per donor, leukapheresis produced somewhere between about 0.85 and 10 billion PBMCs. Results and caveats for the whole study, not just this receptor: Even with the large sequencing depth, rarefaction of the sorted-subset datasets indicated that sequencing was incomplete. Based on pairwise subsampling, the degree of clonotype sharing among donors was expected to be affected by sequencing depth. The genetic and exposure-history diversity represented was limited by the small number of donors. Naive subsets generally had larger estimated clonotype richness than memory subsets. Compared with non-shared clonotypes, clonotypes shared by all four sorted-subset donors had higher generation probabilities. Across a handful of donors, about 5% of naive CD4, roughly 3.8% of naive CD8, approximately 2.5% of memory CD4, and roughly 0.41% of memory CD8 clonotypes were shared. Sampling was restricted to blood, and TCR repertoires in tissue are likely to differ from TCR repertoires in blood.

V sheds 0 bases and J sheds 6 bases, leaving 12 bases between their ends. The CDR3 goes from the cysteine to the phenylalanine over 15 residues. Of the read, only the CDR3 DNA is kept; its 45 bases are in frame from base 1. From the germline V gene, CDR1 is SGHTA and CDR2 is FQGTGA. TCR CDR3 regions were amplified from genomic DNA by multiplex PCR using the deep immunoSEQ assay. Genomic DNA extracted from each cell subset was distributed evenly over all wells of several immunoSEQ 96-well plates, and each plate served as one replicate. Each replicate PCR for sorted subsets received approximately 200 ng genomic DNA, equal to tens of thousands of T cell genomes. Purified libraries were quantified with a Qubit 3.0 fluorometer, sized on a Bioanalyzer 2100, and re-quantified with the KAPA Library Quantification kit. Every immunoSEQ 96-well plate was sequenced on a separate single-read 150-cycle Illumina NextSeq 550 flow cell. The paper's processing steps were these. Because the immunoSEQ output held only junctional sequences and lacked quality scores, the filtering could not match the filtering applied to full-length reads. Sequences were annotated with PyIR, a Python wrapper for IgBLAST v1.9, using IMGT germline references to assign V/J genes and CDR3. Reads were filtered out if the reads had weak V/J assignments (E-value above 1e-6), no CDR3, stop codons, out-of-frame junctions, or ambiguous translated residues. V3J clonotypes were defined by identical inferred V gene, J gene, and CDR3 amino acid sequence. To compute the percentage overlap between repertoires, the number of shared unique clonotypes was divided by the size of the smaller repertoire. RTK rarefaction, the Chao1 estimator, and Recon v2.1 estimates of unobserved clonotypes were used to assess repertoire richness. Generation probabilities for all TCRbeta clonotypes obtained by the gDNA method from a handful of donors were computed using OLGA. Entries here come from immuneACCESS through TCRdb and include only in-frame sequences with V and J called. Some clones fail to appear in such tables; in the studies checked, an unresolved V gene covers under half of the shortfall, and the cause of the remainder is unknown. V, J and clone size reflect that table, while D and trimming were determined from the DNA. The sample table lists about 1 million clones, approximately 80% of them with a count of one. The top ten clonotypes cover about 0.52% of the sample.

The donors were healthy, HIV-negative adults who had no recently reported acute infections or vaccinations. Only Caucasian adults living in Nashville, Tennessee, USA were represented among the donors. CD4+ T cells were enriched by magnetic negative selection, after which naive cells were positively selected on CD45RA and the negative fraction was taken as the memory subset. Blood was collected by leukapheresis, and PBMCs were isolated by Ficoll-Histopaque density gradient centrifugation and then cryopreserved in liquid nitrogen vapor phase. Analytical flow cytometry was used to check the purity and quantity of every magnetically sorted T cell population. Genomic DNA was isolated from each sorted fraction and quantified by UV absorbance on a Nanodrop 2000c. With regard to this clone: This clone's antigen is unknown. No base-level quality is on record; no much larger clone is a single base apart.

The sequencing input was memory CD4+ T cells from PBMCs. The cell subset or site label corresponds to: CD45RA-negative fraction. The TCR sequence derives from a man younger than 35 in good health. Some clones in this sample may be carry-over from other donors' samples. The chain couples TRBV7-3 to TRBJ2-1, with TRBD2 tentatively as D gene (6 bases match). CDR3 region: CASSLTTASANEQFF. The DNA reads TGTGCCAGCAGCTTAACGACGGCTAGCGCCAATGAGCAGTTCTTC.